The clone carrying this T cell receptor beta chain was seen a single time. The antigen remains undetermined. These data are taken from a study of blood T cells in healthy people across ages. General study results and limits: Naive T cell percentage and TCR beta diversity correlated strongly.

Germline CDR1 is DFQATT and CDR2 is SNEGSKA (reference sequence). The CDR3 has 15 residues. A J-beta primer mix and a sample-barcoded 5' primer were used in a second PCR of roughly 6 to 11 cycles. All cDNA molecules were each tagged by a template-switch adaptor with 12 random nucleotides. In TCRdb, the 5' RACE reads were re-called with MiXCR into one record per CDR3 protein. The table records roughly 1.5 million distinct CDR3 sequences, 40% to 45% of them present only once. The source of this sequence is a woman aged 18 to 35 in good health. The chain has TRBV20-1 and TRBJ2-5; D is possibly TRBD2 (6 bases). The end of the DNA is better explained by TRBJ2-7, so the J call may be wrong. Sequenced material: blood. CDR3 DNA: TGCAGTGCTAGTGAGGGTCCCGGGAGCTCCTACGAGCAGTACTTC. It yields the protein CSASEGPGSSYEQYF.